This T cell receptor (beta chain) emerged from a study of OX40 agonist ivuxolimab in advanced cancers. Study-level background: Earlier treatment with anti-PD-1, anti-PD-L1 or anti-CTLA-4 was permitted, and around 43% had received some. Overall study results and limits: Clonal expansion by week 6 occurred in CD4+ and CD8+ blood T cells (at 0.1 to 3.0 mg/kg). Among the lowest levels of clonal expansion were found in partial responders at 0.1-3.0 mg/kg.

The germline V gene has CDR1 LGHNA and CDR2 YNFKEQ. CDR3 length: 15 residues. V was trimmed by 3 bases and J by 2 bases, leaving 13 bases between them. Some clones are missing from TCRdb's copy, which holds only in-frame ones; the method was immunoSEQ multiplex PCR. Counted here are over 55,000 clones, 80% to 90% occurring once; the ten biggest clones make up about 5%. This clone has only one observation. Its antigen is undetermined. The gene calls are TRBV4-2 and TRBJ2-5; the D gene is possibly TRBD2 (5 bases). This sequence originates from an adult with an advanced solid tumor such as melanoma, head and neck, liver or kidney cancer. Sequencing used CD4+ or CD8+ T cells sorted from blood, obtained in a trial of the OX40 agonist ivuxolimab. The chain's CDR3 is CASSQGSSIQETQYF. CDR3 nucleotide sequence: TGTGCCAGCAGCCAGGGGAGCAGTATTCAAGAGACCCAGTACTTC.